The 28 T cell receptor beta chains given below trace back to one sample, sequenced in a study of T cell changes during pregnancy in multiple sclerosis. The method was immunoSEQ multiplex PCR; TCRdb's version includes in-frame clones alone and lacks a portion of them. The sample has 15,000 to 20,000 clones, 75% to 90% seen once. The sequenced sample was CD8+ T cells from peripheral blood mononuclear cells, obtained after pregnancy. The receptors were sampled from a female donor in good health, enrolled as a control in a pregnancy study.

This sequence joins TRBV30 and TRBJ1-1; D unclear. This CDR3 has 16 residues. Germline V gives CDR1 GTSNPN, CDR2 SVGIG (reference sequence). The V end was cut by 1 base, the J end by 1 base, with 16 bases between. CDR3 in DNA: TGTGCCTGGAGTGACTTTCCACTATTTGCGAACACTGAAGCTTTCTTT. It translates to CAWSDFPLFANTEAFF.

The rearrangement uses TRBV27 and TRBJ1-2, with TRBD1 matching 7 bases. CDR3 length: 15 amino acids. With V trimmed by 11 bases and J by 8 bases, 20 bases remained unmatched. CDR1 is MNHEY, CDR2 SMNVEV, per germline (reference sequence). The CDR3 spells CADRFPTGPRGGYTF. CDR3 in DNA: TGTGCCGACAGGTTCCCAACAGGACCCAGGGGGGGCTACACCTTC.

This chain uses TRBV27 with TRBJ1-5; perhaps TRBD1 as D (5 bases). Germline CDR1 reads MNHEY; CDR2 reads SMNVEV (reference sequence). CDR3 size: 15 residues. Trimming shortened V by 4 bases and J by 6 bases, and 16 bases separated the two germline ends. The CDR3, as DNA: TGTGCCAGCAGTTCTCTGCAGGGCTCGAGTCAGCCCCAGCATTTT. Translated, it gives CASSSLQGSSQPQHF.

This clone appeared once. The J gene is TRBJ2-1, the V gene TRBV6-4, with 9 nucleotides matching TRBD2. Germline lookup yields CDR1 MRHNA and CDR2 SNTAGT. Trimming at V came to 3 bases and at J to 7 bases, leaving 7 bases not matched to a gene. CDR3 length: 15 amino acids. The CDR3 bases are TGTGCCAGCAGTGAGGCGGGGGGGACAATTAATGAGCAGTTCTTC. Translated, it gives CASSEAGGTINEQFF.

V and J are TRBV7-6 and TRBJ2-7; D is possibly TRBD2 (6 bases). CDR3 length: 13 residues. V lost 4 bases and J lost 1, with 8 bases in between. Germline assignment: CDR1 SGHVS and CDR2 FNYEAQ. CDR3 protein: CASSYGLSYEQYF. The CDR3 DNA reads TGTGCCAGCAGCTACGGACTATCCTACGAGCAGTACTTC.

The rearrangement uses TRBV29-1 and TRBJ1-5; D is possibly TRBD1 (6 bases). The CDR3 runs 15 residues. V lost 6 bases, J lost 0 bases, and 15 bases lay in between. Germline assignment: CDR1 SQVTM and CDR2 ANQGSEA. This chain's CDR3 is CSVGGARGSNQPQHF. The DNA for the CDR3 is TGCAGCGTCGGGGGGGCCAGGGGTAGCAATCAGCCCCAGCATTTT.

V and J are TRBV27 and TRBJ1-5; 10 positions match TRBD1. Looked up from germline, CDR1 is MNHEY and CDR2 is SMNVEV (reference sequence). The CDR3 is 14 residues long. Written as DNA, the CDR3 is TGTGAGAGCCGTGAGACAGGGGGCGGTCAGCCCCAGCATTTT. It translates to CESRETGGGQPQHF.

The chain joins TRBV7-6 to TRBJ1-1; 8 positions agree with TRBD1. The CDR3 loop spans 17 amino acids. V lost 5 bases, J lost 0 bases, and 11 bases stayed unmatched. The germline V gene encodes CDR1 SGHVS and CDR2 FNYEAQ. CDR3 region: CASSPAVGQDMNTEAFF. The CDR3 DNA reads as TGTGCCAGCAGCCCAGCAGTGGGACAGGACATGAACACTGAAGCTTTCTTT.

The rearrangement uses TRBV27 and TRBJ1-1; D remains unclear. The CDR3 contains 13 residues. V was cut by 4 bases and J by 5 bases, with 11 bases left in between. Germline loops: CDR1 MNHEY, CDR2 SMNVEV (reference sequence). The CDR3 loop is CASSWGRRTEAFF. DNA for the CDR3: TGTGCCAGCAGTTGGGGTCGGAGGACTGAAGCTTTCTTT.

The genes are TRBV6-5 and TRBJ2-5, with D possibly matching TRBD2 (5 bases). The germline CDR1 and CDR2 sequences are MNHEY and SVGAGI. The V end was cut by 2 bases, the J end by 5 bases, with 15 bases between. The CDR3 runs 15 residues. This chain's CDR3 is CASSYGGGSQETQYF. CDR3 coding DNA: TGTGCCAGCAGTTACGGCGGCGGGTCTCAGGAGACCCAGTACTTC.

V gene TRBV6-5 combines with J gene TRBJ1-1, with D maybe TRBD1 (5 bases). Germline V lookup: CDR1 MNHEY, CDR2 SVGAGI. This CDR3 has 13 residues. V lost 6 bases and J lost 3, with 11 bases in between. Here the CDR3 DNA reads TGTGCCAGCAGCCAGGGCTCGGACACTGAAGCTTTCTTT. Amino acids: CASSQGSDTEAFF.

In its sample, this clone was seen once. The gene calls are TRBV5-4 and TRBJ1-2; D gene ambiguous. Germline V lookup: CDR1 SGHNT, CDR2 YYREEE (reference sequence). The CDR3 is 13 residues long. Deletions cut 5 bases from V and 2 bases from J, with 10 bases between. Written as DNA, the CDR3 is TGTGCCAGCAGAGAGGGTTTCAACTATGGCTACACCTTC. This sequence encodes CASREGFNYGYTF.

This rearrangement joins TRBV29-1 to TRBJ2-5; 8 bases agree with TRBD2. V trimming: 4 bases; J trimming: 5 bases; junction bases outside the gene matches: 15. Germline loops: CDR1 SQVTM, CDR2 ANQGSEA. The CDR3 is made up of 16 amino acids. In DNA, the CDR3 is TGCAGCGTTGGTCTGCGGGGGGCGCCCTCGGGGGAGACCCAGTACTTC. Protein sequence: CSVGLRGAPSGETQYF.

The chain couples TRBV15 to TRBJ2-2; D is possibly TRBD2 (6 bases). The CDR3 covers 15 residues. Germline assignment: CDR1 LNHNV and CDR2 YYDKDF (reference sequence). V was trimmed by 8 bases and J by 4 bases, leaving 17 bases between them. The CDR3 DNA is TGTGCCACCGTGGAGGCTGGAGGGGTCACCGGGGAGCTGTTTTTT. This codes for CATVEAGGVTGELFF. The whole variable domain, remainder taken from reference TRBV15 and TRBJ2-2, is DAMVIQNPRYQVTQFGKPVTLSCSQTLNHNVMYWYQQKSSQAPKLLFHYYDKDFNNEADTPDNFQSRRPNTSFCFLDIRSPGLGDTAMYLCATVEAGGVTGELFFGEGSRLTVL.

The rearrangement uses TRBV27 and TRBJ1-2, with D possibly TRBD1 on 5 matching bases. Germline CDR1 MNHEY, CDR2 SMNVEV (reference sequence). CDR3 length: 15 amino acids. V gave up 6 bases and J gave up 3 bases, with 17 bases separating them. The CDR3 sequence is CASRYRSLPHYGYTF. Here the CDR3 DNA reads TGTGCCAGCAGATACAGGTCTCTCCCCCACTATGGCTACACCTTC.

J is TRBJ1-5 and V is TRBV11-2; 8 bases align to TRBD1. Germline V lookup: CDR1 SGHAT, CDR2 FQNNGV. Unmatched junction bases numbered 6, after V lost 4 bases and J lost 1 base. This CDR3 is built from 16 residues. CDR3 nucleotides: TGTGCCAGCAGCTCCGAGACAGGGGACAGCAATCAGCCCCAGCATTTT. It specifies CASSSETGDSNQPQHF.

V is TRBV4-3 and J is TRBJ1-2, with 9 positions matching TRBD1. CDR1 is LGHNA, CDR2 YSLEER, per germline. CDR3 length: 15 amino acids. The J segment lost 5 bases and the V segment lost 0 bases, leaving 4 bases of the junction unmatched. CDR3: CASSQDWDRAYGYTF. The CDR3 DNA is TGCGCCAGCAGCCAAGATTGGGACAGGGCGTATGGCTACACCTTC.

V and J are TRBV19 and TRBJ1-1; tentative D call: TRBD1 (5 bases). This CDR3 region has 13 residues. Trimming removed 9 bases at V and 4 bases at J, with 15 bases between. Germline V lookup: CDR1 LNHDA, CDR2 SQIVND (reference sequence). Here the CDR3 DNA reads TGTGCCAGCCAAGACAGTCCTTTCACTGAAGCTTTCTTT. Translated: CASQDSPFTEAFF.

This clone was seen a few times. The CDR3 here is CASSDTGTTEAFF. The CDR3 DNA is TGTGCCAGCAGCGATACAGGAACTACTGAAGCTTTCTTT. The chain employs TRBV9 and TRBJ1-1, with a weak D call TRBD1 (5 bases). CDR1 and CDR2 (germline): SGDLS, YYNGEE. V lost 3 bases to trimming and J lost 5 bases, with 11 bases between them. CDR3 length equals 13 residues.

The chain joins TRBV7-3 to TRBJ2-2; 11 positions match TRBD2. Trimming at V came to 2 bases and at J to 1 base, leaving 0 bases not matched to a gene. Per the germline V gene, CDR1 is SGHTA and CDR2 is FQGTGA. This CDR3 is built from 16 residues. CDR3 in amino acids: CASSLGLAGNTGELFF. In nucleotides, the CDR3 is TGTGCCAGCAGCTTAGGACTAGCGGGGAACACCGGGGAGCTGTTTTTT.

The rearrangement links TRBV30 to TRBJ2-1; D is possibly TRBD2 (6 bases). V was pared by 3 bases and J by 12 bases, with 15 bases between. Germline V lookup: CDR1 GTSNPN, CDR2 SVGIG (reference sequence). The CDR3 has 12 amino acids. The CDR3 DNA follows: TGTGCCTGGAGCGACGGGGCGGGGACGCAGTTCTTC. This codes for CAWSDGAGTQFF.

This chain uses TRBV2 with TRBJ2-3; D is unresolved. Germline V gene sequence: CDR1 SNHLY, CDR2 FYNNEI. V lost 7 bases, J lost 2 bases, and 10 bases lay in between. The CDR3 contains 13 residues. DNA for the CDR3: TGTGCCAGCAATCCGAGGTCCACAGATACGCAGTATTTT. Residues: CASNPRSTDTQYF.

The chain is built from TRBV19 and TRBJ1-5, with 7 positions matching TRBD1. Germline CDR1 reads LNHDA; CDR2 reads SQIVND (reference sequence). The CDR3 length is 14 residues. V was clipped by 8 bases and J by 0 bases; unmatched bases: 4. DNA of the CDR3: TGTGCCAGTGCCGACAGGGATAGCAATCAGCCCCAGCATTTT. Protein product: CASADRDSNQPQHF. Using reference TRBV19 and TRBJ1-5 for the parts outside the CDR3, the full variable domain is DGGITQSPKYLFRKEGQNVTLSCEQNLNHDAMYWYRQDPGQGLRLIYYSQIVNDFQKGDIAEGYSVSREKKESFPLTVTSAQKNPTAFYLCASADRDSNQPQHFGDGTRLSIL.

V gene TRBV5-1 combines with J gene TRBJ1-2; 10 bases are shared with TRBD1. The V gene end was trimmed by 1 base and the J gene end by 3 bases; junction bases not matched to a gene: 6. The CDR3 is 16 amino acids. The germline gives CDR1 SGHRS, CDR2 YFSETQ. The CDR3 region is CASSLIRQGADYGYTF. The CDR3 DNA follows: TGCGCCAGCAGCTTGATACGACAGGGGGCTGACTATGGCTACACCTTC.

V and J are TRBV6-5 and TRBJ1-4, with no clear D. V was trimmed by 7 bases and J by 8 bases, leaving 17 bases between them. Germline values: CDR1 MNHEY, CDR2 SVGAGI. CDR3 length: 14 amino acids. CDR3 amino acids: CASTPDNEGEKLFF. CDR3 nucleotides: TGTGCCAGCACTCCTGACAACGAGGGCGAAAAACTGTTTTTT.

The chain is built from TRBV27 and TRBJ1-2; tentative D call: TRBD1 (6 bases). In germline, CDR1 is MNHEY, CDR2 SMNVEV (reference sequence). Deletions cut 5 bases from V and 4 bases from J, with 14 bases between. The CDR3 extends over 14 amino acids. In DNA, the CDR3 is TGTGCCAGCAGTGGAGGGGGGGTTTCCTATGGCTACACCTTC. This gives the protein CASSGGGVSYGYTF.

The chain combines TRBV19 with TRBJ2-7; 7 nucleotides agree with TRBD1. This CDR3 is 13 amino acids long. Germline V CDR1 and CDR2: LNHDA, SQIVND (reference sequence). The V gene end was trimmed by 4 bases and the J gene end by 5 bases; junction bases not matched to a gene: 5. In DNA form, the CDR3 reads TGTGCCAGTAGTAACAGGGGCTTCAACGAGCAGTACTTC. Encoded protein: CASSNRGFNEQYF.

The chain is built from TRBV29-1 and TRBJ1-2; 9 bases agree with TRBD1. The CDR3 is made up of 13 amino acids. The germline V gene encodes CDR1 SQVTM and CDR2 ANQGSEA. The trim removed 6 bases at V and 3 bases at J, leaving 5 bases unmatched. The CDR3 is CSVSDRGDYGYTF. Here the CDR3 DNA reads TGCAGCGTCTCGGACAGGGGCGACTATGGCTACACCTTC. Drawing the rest from reference TRBV29-1 and TRBJ1-2, the complete variable domain is SAVISQKPSRDICQRGTSLTIQCQVDSQVTMMFWYRQQPGQSLTLIATANQGSEATYESGFVIDKFPISRPNLTFSTLTVSNMSPEDSSIYLCSVSDRGDYGYTFGSGTRLTVV.